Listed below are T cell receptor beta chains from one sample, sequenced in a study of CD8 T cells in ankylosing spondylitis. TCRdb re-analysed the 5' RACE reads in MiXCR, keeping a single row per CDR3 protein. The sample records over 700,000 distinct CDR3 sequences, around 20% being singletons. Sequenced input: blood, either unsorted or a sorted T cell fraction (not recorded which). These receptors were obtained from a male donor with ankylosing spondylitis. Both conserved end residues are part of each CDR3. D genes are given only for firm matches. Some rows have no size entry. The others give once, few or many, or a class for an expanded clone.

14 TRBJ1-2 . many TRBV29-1 CSVRKHPENYGYTF TGCAGCGTTCGGAAACACCCAGAGAACTATGGCTACACCTTC
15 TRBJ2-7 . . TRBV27 CASSLSGGFSYEQYF TGTGCCAGCAGTTTATCCGGCGGGTTCTCCTACGAGCAGTACTTC
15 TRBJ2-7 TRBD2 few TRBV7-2 CASSLAPSGKVEQYF TGTGCCAGCAGCTTAGCGCCAAGCGGGAAGGTCGAGCAGTACTTC
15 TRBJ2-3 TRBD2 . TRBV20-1 CSARPLAGVADTQYF TGCAGTGCTAGGCCTCTAGCGGGGGTAGCAGATACGCAGTATTTT
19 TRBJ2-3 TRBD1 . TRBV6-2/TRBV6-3 CANRIQGAPTYLNTDTQYF TGTGCCAACAGAATACAGGGGGCCCCGACCTATTTAAACACAGATACGCAGTATTTT
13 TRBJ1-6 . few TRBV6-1 CASGTTHNSPLHF TGTGCCAGCGGGACAACTCATAATTCACCCCTCCACTTT
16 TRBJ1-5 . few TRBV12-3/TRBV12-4 CASSLAFVRSNQPQHF TGTGCCAGCAGTTTAGCTTTCGTTCGGAGCAATCAGCCCCAGCATTTT
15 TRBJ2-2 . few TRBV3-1 CASSPRLGLGGELFF TGTGCCAGCAGCCCACGTTTGGGGCTGGGCGGGGAGCTGTTTTTT
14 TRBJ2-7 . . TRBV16 CASSQSGLATEQYF TGTGCCAGCAGCCAATCGGGCCTAGCGACAGAGCAGTACTTC
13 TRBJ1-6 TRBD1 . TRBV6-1 CATGTGLNSPLHF TGTGCCACTGGGACAGGCCTTAATTCACCCCTCCACTTT
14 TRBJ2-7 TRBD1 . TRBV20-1 CSAEPGKGGGEQYF TGCAGTGCGGAGCCCGGTAAAGGGGGCGGCGAGCAGTACTTC
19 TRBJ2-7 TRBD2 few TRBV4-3 CASSQSGPLTSGDPYEQYF TGCGCCAGCAGCCAATCCGGGCCTCTCACTAGCGGGGATCCCTACGAGCAGTACTTC
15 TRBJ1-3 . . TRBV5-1 CASSQGWSSGNTIYF TGCGCCAGCAGCCAAGGCTGGAGCTCTGGAAACACCATATATTTT
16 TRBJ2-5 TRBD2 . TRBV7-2 CASSLAGGTRAETQYF TGTGCCAGCAGCTTAGCGGGGGGGACTAGGGCGGAGACCCAGTACTTC
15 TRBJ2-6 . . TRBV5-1 CATSTHISGANVLTF TGCGCCACCTCGACACATATCTCTGGGGCCAACGTCCTGACTTTC
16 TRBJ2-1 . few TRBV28 CASSLYPGSAYNEQFF TGTGCCAGCAGTTTATACCCGGGGAGTGCCTACAATGAGCAGTTCTTC
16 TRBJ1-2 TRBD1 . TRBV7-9 CASSLTGQGINYGYTF TGTGCCAGCAGCTTGACAGGACAGGGGATTAACTATGGCTACACCTTC
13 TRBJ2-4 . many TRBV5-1 CASSLDRGNIQYF TGTGCCAGCAGCTTAGATCGTGGAAACATTCAGTACTTC
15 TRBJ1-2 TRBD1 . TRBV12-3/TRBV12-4 CASSWLGQGAGGYTF TGTGCCAGCAGTTGGTTGGGACAGGGGGCAGGGGGCTACACCTTC
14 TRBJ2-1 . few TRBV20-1 CSARGLLNYNEQFF TGCAGTGCTAGAGGGCTACTCAACTACAATGAGCAGTTCTTC
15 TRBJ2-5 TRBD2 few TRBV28 CASSQGLGYQETQYF TGTGCCAGCAGCCAAGGACTAGGGTACCAAGAGACCCAGTACTTC
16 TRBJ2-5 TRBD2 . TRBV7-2 CASSLALGLAGETQYF TGTGCCAGCAGCTTAGCGCTGGGACTAGCGGGAGAGACCCAGTACTTC
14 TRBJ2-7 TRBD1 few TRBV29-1 CSVAPGTGAYEQYF TGCAGCGTTGCACCCGGGACAGGGGCTTACGAGCAGTACTTC
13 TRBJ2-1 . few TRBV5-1 CASSWQGNNEQFF TGCGCCAGCAGCTGGCAGGGTAACAATGAGCAGTTCTTC
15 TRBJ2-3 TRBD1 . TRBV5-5 CASSSETGETDTQYF TGTGCCAGCAGCTCGGAGACAGGGGAGACAGATACGCAGTATTTT
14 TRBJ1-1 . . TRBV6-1 CASILMDRNTEAFF TGTGCCAGCATCTTAATGGACAGGAACACTGAAGCTTTCTTT
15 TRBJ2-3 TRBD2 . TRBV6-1 CASSAASGLRDTQYF TGTGCCAGCAGTGCGGCTAGCGGTCTTAGGGATACGCAGTATTTT
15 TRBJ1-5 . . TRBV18 CASSPIGAGAQPQHF TGTGCCAGCTCACCAATCGGGGCCGGGGCTCAGCCCCAGCATTTT
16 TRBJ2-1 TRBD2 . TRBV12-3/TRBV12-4 CASSSRLAGPYNEQFF TGTGCCAGCAGTTCCCGACTAGCGGGACCTTACAATGAGCAGTTCTTC
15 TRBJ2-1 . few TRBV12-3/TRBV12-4 CASSSGTPAYNEQFF TGTGCCAGCAGTTCCGGGACACCCGCCTACAATGAGCAGTTCTTC
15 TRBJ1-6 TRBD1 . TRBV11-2 CASSLDGTGYGTLHF TGTGCCAGCAGCTTAGACGGGACAGGGTATGGGACCCTCCACTTT
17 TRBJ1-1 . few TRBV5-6 CASSLPRGWGMNTEAFF TGTGCCAGCAGCTTGCCCAGGGGATGGGGGATGAACACTGAAGCTTTCTTT
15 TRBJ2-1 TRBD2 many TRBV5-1 CASSLDGTSGTHWFF TGCGCCAGCAGCTTGGATGGGACTAGCGGGACCCATTGGTTCTTC
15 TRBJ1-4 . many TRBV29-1 CSVAEVPATNEKLFF TGCAGCGTTGCCGAGGTCCCAGCAACTAATGAAAAACTGTTTTTT
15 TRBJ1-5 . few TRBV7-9 CASSLGTAANQPQHF TGTGCCAGCAGCTTAGGAACCGCAGCAAATCAGCCCCAGCATTTT
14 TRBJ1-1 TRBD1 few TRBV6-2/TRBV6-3 CASSKRQGWNEAFF TGTGCCAGCAGTAAGCGACAGGGATGGAATGAAGCTTTCTTT
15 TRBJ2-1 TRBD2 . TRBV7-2 CASSYLAGVANEQFF TGTGCCAGCAGCTACCTAGCGGGAGTCGCAAATGAGCAGTTCTTC
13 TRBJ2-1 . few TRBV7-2 CASTPFSYNEQFF TGTGCCAGCACCCCTTTCTCCTACAATGAGCAGTTCTTC
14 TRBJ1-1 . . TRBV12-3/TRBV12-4 CASSMRAGNTEAFF TGTGCCAGCAGTATGAGGGCGGGAAACACTGAAGCTTTCTTT
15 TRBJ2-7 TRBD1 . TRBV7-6 CASSLAPGQMYEQYF TGTGCCAGCAGCTTAGCCCCGGGACAGATGTACGAGCAGTACTTC
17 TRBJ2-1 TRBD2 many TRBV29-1 CSVARSLAGPRGNEQFF TGCAGCGTTGCCCGTTCCCTAGCGGGCCCGAGGGGCAATGAGCAGTTCTTC